This T cell receptor (beta chain) was captured in a study of T cell responses to AZD1222 COVID-19 vaccine. Overall study findings and caveats: Females outnumbered males among donors, who were mostly white British; clonal diversity was possibly underestimated.

A remark on this clone: No antigen is known for it.

Only in-frame clones appear in the TCRdb table, and some are missing; sequencing was by immunoSEQ multiplex PCR. The sample has roughly 110,000 clones, roughly 92% seen once. Per germline, CDR1 MNHNY and CDR2 SVGAGI (reference sequence). The CDR3 is made up of 13 amino acids. V lost 2 bases and J lost 0, with 5 bases in between. V is TRBV6-6 and J is TRBJ2-7; D may be TRBD1 (5 bases). This receptor was taken from an adult in good health. The specimen was peripheral blood, collected on day 0 of AZD1222 vaccination. CDR3 sequence: CASSYQGSYEQYF. CDR3 nucleotide sequence: TGTGCCAGCAGTTACCAGGGCTCCTACGAGCAGTACTTC.